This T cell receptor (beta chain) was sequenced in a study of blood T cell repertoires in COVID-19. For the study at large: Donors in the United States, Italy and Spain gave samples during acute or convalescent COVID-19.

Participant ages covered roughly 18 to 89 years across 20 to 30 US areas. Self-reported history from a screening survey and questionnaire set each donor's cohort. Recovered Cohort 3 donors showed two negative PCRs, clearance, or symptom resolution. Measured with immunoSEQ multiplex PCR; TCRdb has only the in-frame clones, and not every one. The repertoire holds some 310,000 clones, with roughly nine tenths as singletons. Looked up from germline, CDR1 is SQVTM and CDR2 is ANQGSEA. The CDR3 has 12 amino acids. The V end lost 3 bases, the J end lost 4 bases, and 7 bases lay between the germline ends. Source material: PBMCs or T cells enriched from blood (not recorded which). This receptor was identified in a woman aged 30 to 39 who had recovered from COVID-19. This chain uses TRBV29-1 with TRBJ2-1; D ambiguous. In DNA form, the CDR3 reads TGCAGCGTTGAGGCAGGTTACAATGAGCAGTTCTTC. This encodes CSVEAGYNEQFF.